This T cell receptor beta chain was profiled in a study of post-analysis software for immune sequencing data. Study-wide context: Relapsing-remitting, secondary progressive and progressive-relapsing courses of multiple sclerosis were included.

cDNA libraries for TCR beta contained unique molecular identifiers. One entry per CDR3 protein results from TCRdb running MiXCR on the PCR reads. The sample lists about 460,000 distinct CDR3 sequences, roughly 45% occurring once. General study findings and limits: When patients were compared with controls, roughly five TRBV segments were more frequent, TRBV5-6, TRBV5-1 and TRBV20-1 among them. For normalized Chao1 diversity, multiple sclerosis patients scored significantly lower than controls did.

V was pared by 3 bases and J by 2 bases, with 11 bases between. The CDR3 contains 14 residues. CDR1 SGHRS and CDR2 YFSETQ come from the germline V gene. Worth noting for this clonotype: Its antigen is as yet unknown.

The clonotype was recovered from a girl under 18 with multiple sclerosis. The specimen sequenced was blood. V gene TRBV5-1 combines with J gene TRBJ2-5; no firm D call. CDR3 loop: CASSSGWVQETQYF. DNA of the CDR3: TGCGCCAGCAGCTCCGGGTGGGTTCAAGAGACCCAGTACTTC.